Below are 27 T cell receptor beta chains sequenced from a single sample in a study of blood T cell repertoires in COVID-19. The table came from immunoSEQ multiplex PCR; TCRdb's copy has only in-frame clones and leaves some out. The sample lists a few hundred thousand clones, more than 75% occurring once. Sequencing was performed on PBMCs or T cells enriched from blood (not recorded which). These receptors were collected from a woman aged 25-40 years who had recovered from COVID-19.

The chain carries TRBV7-9 and TRBJ1-4, with unresolved D. Trimming pared 2 bases from V and 4 bases from J, leaving 8 bases between. The CDR3 contains 14 residues. Per germline, CDR1 SEHNR and CDR2 FQNEAQ (reference sequence). The DNA for the CDR3 is TGTGCCAGCAGCTTATCGGGGATTAATGAAAAACTGTTTTTT. It yields the protein CASSLSGINEKLFF.

The V call is TRBV19, the J call TRBJ2-3, with TRBD1 matching over 7 bases. This CDR3 comprises 16 residues. Germline assignment: CDR1 LNHDA and CDR2 SQIVND (reference sequence). Germline trimming cut 4 bases from V and 1 base from J; bases unmatched to any gene: 8. The CDR3 DNA reads as TGTGCCAGTAGTACGTGGAAGGGGGCGGGCACAGATACGCAGTATTTT. Amino acid sequence: CASSTWKGAGTDTQYF.

The chain recombines TRBV19 with TRBJ1-2, with 11 bases aligning to TRBD1. V lost 3 bases and J lost 6; bases outside the gene matches: 3. Germline values: CDR1 LNHDA, CDR2 SQIVND (reference sequence). The CDR3 is made up of 14 amino acids. This CDR3 is CASSIGQGANGYTF. CDR3 sequence (DNA): TGTGCCAGTAGTATCGGACAGGGGGCAAATGGCTACACCTTC.

This sequence joins TRBV2 and TRBJ2-7; possible D gene TRBD1, 5 bases. V gave up 6 bases and J gave up 7 bases, with 16 bases separating them. From germline, CDR1 is SNHLY and CDR2 FYNNEI. This CDR3 spans 13 amino acids. DNA of the CDR3: TGTGCCAGCAGGAAGGACAATTTGCGGGAGCAGTACTTC. It is translated as CASRKDNLREQYF.

The chain carries TRBV19 and TRBJ2-7, with TRBD1 as a possible D gene (5 bases). The length of the CDR3 is 14 residues. Germline V gives CDR1 LNHDA, CDR2 SQIVND (reference sequence). V was clipped by 3 bases and J by 5 bases, with 14 bases between them. The CDR3 DNA is TGTGCCAGTAGTATTAGTCAGGGCACCCACGAGCAGTACTTC. Translated, it gives CASSISQGTHEQYF.

The genes are TRBV6-2 or TRBV6-3 and TRBJ1-5, with 11 positions matching TRBD1. This CDR3 is 19 amino acids long. Germline CDR1 is MNHEY and CDR2 is SVGEGT. V was pared by 5 bases and J by 6 bases, with 18 bases of the junction left unmatched. Written as DNA, the CDR3 is TGTGCCAGCAGTCCGCTGATGGGGGACAGGGGGGGATACGGTCAGCCCCAGCATTTT. Translated, it gives CASSPLMGDRGGYGQPQHF.

This chain links TRBV7-8 with TRBJ2-2; maybe TRBD1 (5 bases). V lost 1 base and J 6 bases, leaving 9 bases between the germline ends. Germline V gives CDR1 SGHVS, CDR2 FQNEAQ. This CDR3 is 14 amino acids long. CDR3 amino acids: CASSLVRGPGELFF. CDR3 in DNA: TGTGCCAGCAGCTTAGTTAGGGGCCCCGGGGAGCTGTTTTTT.

This rearrangement joins TRBV10-3 to TRBJ1-4; the D is unclear. The CDR3 extends over 13 amino acids. V was clipped by 4 bases and J by 11 bases, with 14 bases between them. CDR1 and CDR2 from the germline V gene are ENHRY and SYGVKD. The DNA for the CDR3 is TGTGCCATCAGTGCCCAGACTAGCGAGAAACTGTTTTTT. It specifies CAISAQTSEKLFF.

The chain has TRBV3-1 (or the pseudogene TRBV3-2) and TRBJ1-1, with 7 nucleotides matching TRBD1. The ends lost 4 bases at V and 1 base at J; junction bases unmatched: 6. Germline V gene sequence: CDR1 LGHDT, CDR2 YNNKEL (reference sequence). The CDR3 spans 15 residues. The CDR3 is CASSRRDSRNTEAFF. CDR3 nucleotide sequence: TGTGCCAGCAGCCGCAGGGACAGTCGGAACACTGAAGCTTTCTTT.

This chain connects TRBV20-1 to TRBJ1-2; D is undetermined. This CDR3 has 10 amino acids. CDR1 and CDR2 (germline): DFQATT, SNEGSKA (reference sequence). Trimming left V 6 bases short and J 3 bases short, with 5 bases between. The CDR3, as DNA: TGCAGTGCCCCTTACTATGGCTACACCTTC. As protein: CSAPYYGYTF.

This chain uses TRBV3-1 (or the pseudogene TRBV3-2) with TRBJ1-2; 9 nucleotides align to TRBD1. This CDR3 has 14 amino acids. The trim removed 3 bases at V and 4 bases at J, leaving 3 bases unmatched. Germline lookup yields CDR1 LGHDT and CDR2 YNNKEL (reference sequence). The CDR3 coding sequence is TGTGCCAGCAGCCAGGGACAGGGAATCTATGGCTACACCTTC. Its protein is CASSQGQGIYGYTF.

The chain couples TRBV2 to TRBJ1-3; possibly TRBD1 for D (6 bases). Germline-derived CDR1 and CDR2 are SNHLY and FYNNEI. The length of the CDR3 is 15 residues. V was shortened by 7 bases and J by 0 bases, with 13 bases between the two germline ends. CDR3 DNA: TGTGCCAGCATTTTTGACAGGACCTCTGGAAACACCATATATTTT. Translated: CASIFDRTSGNTIYF.

The chain couples TRBV7-2 to TRBJ2-5; unclear D gene. The germline CDR1 and CDR2 sequences are SGHTA and FQGNSA. Trimming took 3 bases from V and 5 from J, leaving 7 bases between them. The CDR3 extends over 12 amino acids. The CDR3, as DNA: TGTGCCAGCAGCTTTTTGAGGGAGACCCAGTACTTC. Amino acid sequence: CASSFLRETQYF.

This clone was detected only a few times. The sample has other DNA sequences that encode this CDR3 too. This sequence joins TRBV19 and TRBJ1-2; no firm D call. CDR3 size: 12 residues. With 4 bases removed from V and 6 bases from J, the gap between germline ends came to 9 bases. CDR1 and CDR2 from the germline V gene are LNHDA and SQIVND (reference sequence). The CDR3 bases are TGTGCCAGTAGTAGCGGGTCTCATGGCTACACCTTC. The encoded protein is CASSSGSHGYTF.

The chain uses TRBV2 and TRBJ1-2; D is perhaps TRBD1 (6 bases). The CDR3 has 14 amino acids. Trimming took 1 base from V and 3 from J, leaving 9 bases between them. Per the germline V gene, CDR1 is SNHLY and CDR2 is FYNNEI. The CDR3 loop is CASSEGGTYYGYTF. The CDR3 region has the DNA TGTGCCAGCAGTGAAGGAGGGACATACTATGGCTACACCTTC.

The J gene is TRBJ2-3, the V gene TRBV2, with D maybe TRBD2 (6 bases). Germline values: CDR1 SNHLY, CDR2 FYNNEI. V lost 6 bases, J lost 6 bases, and 10 bases lay in between. The CDR3 runs 12 residues. The CDR3 sequence is CASREGWDTQYF. The CDR3 DNA is TGTGCCAGCAGGGAGGGGTGGGATACGCAGTATTTT.

The V call is TRBV7-9, the J call TRBJ2-7; 9 bases align to TRBD2. The CDR3 totals 13 residues. The trim removed 5 bases at V and 5 bases at J, leaving 4 bases unmatched. Germline V gene sequence: CDR1 SEHNR, CDR2 FQNEAQ (reference sequence). CDR3 sequence: CASSHSGSDEQYF. As DNA, the CDR3 is TGTGCCAGCAGCCATAGCGGGAGCGACGAGCAGTACTTC.

The V gene is TRBV5-6, the J gene TRBJ1-4; D gene uncertain. The CDR3 has 15 amino acids. Trimming pared 0 bases from V and 6 bases from J, leaving 12 bases between. CDR1 is SGHDT and CDR2 is YYEEEE in the germline V gene. The CDR3 region has the DNA TGTGCCAGCAGCTTGGTGACGGGTGTGTATGAAAAACTGTTTTTT. Translation: CASSLVTGVYEKLFF.

In this sample, this clone turned up once. This chain connects TRBV18 to TRBJ1-6; D possibly corresponds to TRBD1 (5 bases). Trimming removed 2 bases from V and 14 bases from J, with 16 bases in between. CDR3 length: 14 residues. Germline CDR1 KGHSH, CDR2 LQKENI. CDR3: CASSPGREGVALHF. Written as DNA, the CDR3 is TGTGCCAGCTCACCAGGCAGGGAGGGTGTCGCCCTCCACTTT.

This CDR3 is CASRLAGGVYEQYF. In DNA form, the CDR3 reads TGTGCCAGCAGACTAGCGGGGGGTGTCTACGAGCAGTACTTC. The rearrangement links TRBV27 to TRBJ2-7, with TRBD2 matching 12 bases. The CDR3 spans 14 residues. Losses at the gene ends were 6 bases for V and 3 bases for J; bases not matched to a gene: 3. Germline-derived CDR1 and CDR2 are MNHEY and SMNVEV (reference sequence).

The gene calls are TRBV5-6 and TRBJ1-6; 7 bases are shared with TRBD1. V gave up 0 bases and J gave up 10 bases; unmatched junction bases: 4. The CDR3 runs 14 residues. Germline lookup yields CDR1 SGHDT and CDR2 YYEEEE. The CDR3 sequence: CASSLGGGWSPLHF. The CDR3, as DNA: TGTGCCAGCAGCTTGGGAGGGGGCTGGTCACCCCTCCACTTT.

The rearrangement uses TRBV5-1 and TRBJ1-3; the match to TRBD1 covers 10 bases. V gave up 5 bases and J gave up 2 bases; unmatched junction bases: 4. The CDR3 has 15 amino acids. CDR1 is SGHRS and CDR2 is YFSETQ in the germline V gene. CDR3 nucleotides: TGCGCCAGCAGATCCGGGACAGGGGCTGGAAACACCATATATTTT. Residues: CASRSGTGAGNTIYF.

The chain carries TRBV10-3 and TRBJ1-2, with a tentative D call TRBD1 (6 bases). The CDR3 has 13 residues. Per the germline V gene, CDR1 is ENHRY and CDR2 is SYGVKD. Deletions cut 11 bases from V and 2 bases from J, with 15 bases between. CDR3 nucleotides: TGTGCCTCCCAGAGGGGGGGCAACTATGGCTACACCTTC. Translating gives CASQRGGNYGYTF.

The chain employs TRBV7-9 and TRBJ1-1; 9 bases agree with TRBD1. The V and J ends lost 6 bases and 0 bases, in that order; junction bases with no gene match: 11. The CDR3 length is 17 residues. The germline gives CDR1 SEHNR, CDR2 FQNEAQ (reference sequence). The CDR3 bases are TGTGCCAGCAGTCGTTATTCGGGACAGGGTTTGAACACTGAAGCTTTCTTT. It translates to CASSRYSGQGLNTEAFF.

This clone was observed once. The chain's CDR3 is CATSRDPPSGGFPDTQYF. The CDR3, as DNA: TGTGCCACCAGCAGAGATCCCCCCTCAGGGGGCTTCCCAGATACGCAGTATTTT. This chain uses TRBV15 with TRBJ2-3; TRBD1 aligns across 8 bases. CDR1 is LNHNV and CDR2 is YYDKDF in the germline V gene (reference sequence). The junction had 12 bases not matched to a gene; V was cut back by 0 bases and J by 4 bases. The CDR3 runs to 18 residues.

The rearrangement joins TRBV27 to TRBJ2-7; D is undetermined. V lost 5 bases and J lost 4, with 9 bases in between. The CDR3 is made up of 12 amino acids. Germline loops: CDR1 MNHEY, CDR2 SMNVEV (reference sequence). The CDR3 DNA is TGTGCCAGCAGTACCAACTTGTACGAGCAGTACTTC. This translates into CASSTNLYEQYF.

The rearrangement uses TRBV6-5 and TRBJ1-3; tentatively, D is TRBD1 (5 bases). With 6 bases removed from V and 3 bases from J, the gap between germline ends came to 15 bases. CDR1 is MNHEY, CDR2 SVGAGI, per germline. This CDR3 is built from 15 residues. CDR3 DNA: TGTGCCAGCAGATTCAGGGAATCGAGTGGAAACACCATATATTTT. This sequence encodes CASRFRESSGNTIYF.